This T cell receptor (beta chain) was retrieved from a study of T-cell memory formation after mild COVID-19. This CDR3 has 14 residues. Germline CDR1 is SGHRS and CDR2 is YFSETQ. The V end lost 3 bases, the J end lost 4 bases, and 13 bases lay between the germline ends. TCRdb reanalysed the 5' RACE reads using MiXCR and keeps one entry per CDR3 protein. The table records under 650,000 distinct CDR3 sequences, 18% of them present only once. Sequences were obtained from PBMCs or a T cell subset sorted from them (not recorded which). This chain joins TRBV5-1 and TRBJ1-1, with D maybe TRBD1 (5 bases). The receptor was isolated from an adult woman who had mild COVID-19 (a few samples of this study predate the infection). Cell type and time point are not known. The CDR3 DNA reads TGCGCCAGCAGCTCCTTCGCAGGGACCACTGAAGCTTTCTTT. Residues: CASSSFAGTTEAFF.